These 8 T cell receptor beta chains share one sample of origin, sequenced in a study of T cells expressing NK-cell markers. TCRdb reworked the 5' RACE reads into one entry per CDR3 protein, no DNA. The sample shows about 170,000 distinct CDR3 sequences, and around 20% sits with its ten largest clones. The sequenced material came from blood T cells: a sorted CD56 or NKG2C T cell subset, CD4+ or CD8+ T cells, or bulk PBMC T cells (not recorded which). These receptor sequences come from a man aged 18 to 70 in good health.

The chain recombines TRBV7-9 with TRBJ2-2; TCRdb designates TRBD1, a call that cannot be tested without DNA. CDR1 and CDR2 (germline): SEHNR, FQNEAQ (reference sequence). The CDR3 is 17 residues long. This CDR3 reads CASSFTQTGAGTGELFF. The variable domain in full, with the rest retrieved from reference TRBV7-9 and TRBJ2-2, is DTGVSQNPRHKITKRGQNVTFRCDPISEHNRLYWYRQTLGQGPEFLTYFQNEAQLEKSRLLSDRFSAERPKGSFSTLEIQRTEQGDSAMYLCASSFTQTGAGTGELFFGEGSRLTVL.

The chain couples TRBV15 to TRBJ1-6. Per the germline V gene, CDR1 is LNHNV and CDR2 is YYDKDF (reference sequence). The CDR3 consists of 15 residues. CDR3 sequence reads: CATSRDRSLNSPLHF.

CDR3 amino acids: CASIGILEETQYF. The V and J genes are TRBV6-1 and TRBJ2-5; TCRdb lists TRBD1, though no DNA is available to test this call. Germline-derived CDR1 and CDR2 are MNHNS and SASEGT. This CDR3 region has 13 residues.

The chain joins TRBV29-1 to TRBJ1-5. The CDR3 is 12 amino acids. Germline-derived CDR1 and CDR2 are SQVTM and ANQGSEA. The CDR3 here is CSVRDQNQPQHF. Together with reference TRBV29-1 and TRBJ1-5, the CDR3 gives the full variable domain: SAVISQKPSRDICQRGTSLTIQCQVDSQVTMMFWYRQQPGQSLTLIATANQGSEATYESGFVIDKFPISRPNLTFSTLTVSNMSPEDSSIYLCSVRDQNQPQHFGDGTRLSIL.

This chain links TRBV7-9 with TRBJ2-7; TCRdb lists TRBD1, though no DNA is available to test this call. The CDR3 consists of 15 residues. Germline V lookup: CDR1 SEHNR, CDR2 FQNEAQ (reference sequence). CDR3 sequence: CASSSGQALSYEQYF.

The chain links TRBV7-8 to TRBJ2-2; as DNA is missing, the TRBD2 call by TCRdb cannot be tested. The germline V gene encodes CDR1 SGHVS and CDR2 FQNEAQ. The CDR3 runs 14 residues. CDR3 sequence reads: CASSSRPAGGELFF.

The chain couples TRBV7-9 to TRBJ1-2; without DNA, the TCRdb call of TRBD1 cannot be checked. Germline CDR1 is SEHNR and CDR2 is FQNEAQ (reference sequence). CDR3 size: 15 residues. This chain's CDR3 is CASSLASQGNYGYTF. The full variable domain, its missing parts supplied by reference TRBV7-9 and TRBJ1-2, is DTGVSQNPRHKITKRGQNVTFRCDPISEHNRLYWYRQTLGQGPEFLTYFQNEAQLEKSRLLSDRFSAERPKGSFSTLEIQRTEQGDSAMYLCASSLASQGNYGYTFGSGTRLTVV.

The chain employs TRBV13 and TRBJ2-3; the TRBD1 assignment by TCRdb is unverifiable without DNA. From germline, CDR1 is PRHDT and CDR2 FYEKMQ (reference sequence). The CDR3 contains 15 residues. CDR3 sequence: CASSLGRGSPDTQYF.